This TCR beta chain derives from a study of shared clonotypes between healthy human individuals. Study conclusions and caveats: Naive subsets typically showed greater estimated richness than memory subsets. It was the non-shared clonotypes that had lower generation probabilities than clonotypes shared by all four donors.

A word on this clone: Its antigen is unidentified.

Some clones are missing from TCRdb's copy, which holds only in-frame ones; the method was immunoSEQ multiplex PCR. The repertoire has some 2 million clones, around 96% of them found once; the top ten carry more than 0.9%. With 5 bases removed from V and 3 bases from J, the gap between germline ends came to 8 bases. Germline CDR1 and CDR2: SEHNR and FQNEAQ (reference sequence). This CDR3 contains 12 residues. Positively selected for CCR7, the CD45RO-negative cells used as naive CD8 cells excluded terminally differentiated effector memory CD45RA+ cells. Donors had no recently reported acute infections or vaccinations and were HIV-negative.

The sample was naive CD8+ T cells sorted from blood. The rearrangement uses TRBV7-9 and TRBJ2-7; no clear D. This sequence originates from a man between 18 and 35 years old in good health. CDR3: CASSLTNYEQYF. CDR3 nucleotide sequence: TGTGCCAGCAGCCTGACCAACTACGAGCAGTACTTC.